This T cell receptor beta chain was sequenced for a study of response to subunit inactivated influenza vaccine. This clonotype appeared a few times. The CDR3 runs to 18 residues. Deletions cut 0 bases from V and 1 base from J, with 18 bases between. Germline V CDR1 and CDR2: SGHDT, YYEEEE. TCRdb re-analysed the RT-PCR reads in MiXCR, keeping a single row per CDR3 protein. The sample contains some 570,000 distinct CDR3 sequences, roughly 12% of which appear only once. This same sample was also part of a study on T cells expressing NK-cell markers. As reported in that work: Template switching by 5'RACE with UMIs generated the TCR beta cDNA. In 5 or 6 donors, dominant CD3+CD56+NKG2C+ clonotypes ranked among the top 10 CD8+ clonotypes.

This chain joins TRBV5-6 and TRBJ2-3; D may be TRBD1 (6 bases). This receptor was obtained from a man in his forties or fifties who received an inactivated influenza vaccine. The sample consisted of PBMCs from blood, taken on the day of vaccination. CDR3 bases: TGTGCCAGCAGCTTGGTAGCATCAGGGGCAGACGGCACAGATACGCAGTATTTT. This encodes CASSLVASGADGTDTQYF.